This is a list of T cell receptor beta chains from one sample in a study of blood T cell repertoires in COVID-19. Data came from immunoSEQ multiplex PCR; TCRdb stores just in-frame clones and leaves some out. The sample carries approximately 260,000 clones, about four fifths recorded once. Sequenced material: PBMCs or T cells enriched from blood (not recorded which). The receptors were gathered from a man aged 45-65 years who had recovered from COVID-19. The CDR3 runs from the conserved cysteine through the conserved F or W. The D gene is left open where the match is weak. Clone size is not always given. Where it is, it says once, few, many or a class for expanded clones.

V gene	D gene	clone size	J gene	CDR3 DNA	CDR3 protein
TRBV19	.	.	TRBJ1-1	TGTGCCAGTAGTATCAATATCTGGGTACGGGGGATGAACACTGAAGCTTTCTTT	CASSINIWVRGMNTEAFF
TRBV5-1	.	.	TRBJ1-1	TGCGCCAGCTCGGACACGAACACTGAAGCTTTCTTT	CASSDTNTEAFF
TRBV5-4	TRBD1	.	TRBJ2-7	TGTGCCAGCAGCTTGGAATCGACAGGGGGAAACGAGCAGTACTTC	CASSLESTGGNEQYF
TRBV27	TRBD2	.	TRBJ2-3	TGTGCCAGCAGTTTTGGCGGGGGGCGCACAGATACGCAGTATTTT	CASSFGGGRTDTQYF
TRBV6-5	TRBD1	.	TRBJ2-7	TGTGCCAGCAGTTACTCTGGGACAGGGTGGTACGAGCAGTACTTC	CASSYSGTGWYEQYF
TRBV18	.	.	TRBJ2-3	TGTGCCAGCTCACCCGGGACAGATACGCAGTATTTT	CASSPGTDTQYF
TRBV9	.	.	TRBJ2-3	TGTGCCAGCAGCGTAGGACGAGGGTGGGCTAACACAGATACGCAGTATTTT	CASSVGRGWANTDTQYF
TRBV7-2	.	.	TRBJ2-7	TGTGCCAGCAGCTTAGCGGGACAAATCTACGAGCAGTACTTC	CASSLAGQIYEQYF
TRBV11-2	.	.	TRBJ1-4	TGTGCCAGCAGCTTAAGCACGTCGAGTAATGAAAAACTGTTTTTT	CASSLSTSSNEKLFF
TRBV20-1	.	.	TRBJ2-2	TGCAGTGCTAGTCCCCGCAATAGGGGGACCGGGGAGCTGTTTTTT	CSASPRNRGTGELFF
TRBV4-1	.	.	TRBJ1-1	TGCGCCAGCAGCCAAAGTCCTGGGGCGTTAAACACTGAAGCTTTCTTT	CASSQSPGALNTEAFF
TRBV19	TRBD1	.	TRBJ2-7	TGTGCCAGTAGTACCGGGACAGGGAAATTTACCTACGAGCAGTACTTC	CASSTGTGKFTYEQYF
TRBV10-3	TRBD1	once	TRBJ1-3	TGTGCCATCAGACAGGACAGGGACAACACCATATATTTT	CAIRQDRDNTIYF
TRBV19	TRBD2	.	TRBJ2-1	TGTGCCAGTAGCATCGCGCGGACTAGCGGGAATGAGCAGTTCTTC	CASSIARTSGNEQFF
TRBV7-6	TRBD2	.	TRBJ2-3	TGTGCCAGCAGCTCGCTTACCGGGACTACCCTATATACGCAGTATTTT	CASSSLTGTTLYTQYF
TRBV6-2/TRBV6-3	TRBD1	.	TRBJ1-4	TGTGCCAGCAGTCGATCGACAGGGAGGTTAAAACTGTTTTTT	CASSRSTGRLKLFF
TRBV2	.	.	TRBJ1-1	TGTGCCAGCCTAATTGAGTCGAACACTGAAGCTTTCTTT	CASLIESNTEAFF
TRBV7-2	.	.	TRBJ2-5	TGTGCCAGCAGCTTAGGGCTCCAAGAGACCCAGTACTTC	CASSLGLQETQYF
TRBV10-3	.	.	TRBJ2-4	TGTGCCATCAGTGACCCGGTTCAGAGGGACATTCAGTACTTC	CAISDPVQRDIQYF
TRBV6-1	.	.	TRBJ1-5	TGTGCCAGCAGTGAACTCCGGGCCGCTTCAAGGGGGCCCCAGCATTTT	CASSELRAASRGPQHF
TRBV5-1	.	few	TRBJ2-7	TGCGCCAGCAGTTCCCCCGGGGAACTAGTTTACGAGCAGTACTTC	CASSSPGELVYEQYF
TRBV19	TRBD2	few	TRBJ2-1	TGTGCCAGTAGTAGGCGGGAGTGGAATGAGCAGTTCTTC	CASSRREWNEQFF
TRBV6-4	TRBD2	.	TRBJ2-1	TGTGCCAGCAGTGACCTTTTTCTAGCGGGAGAACAGTTCTTC	CASSDLFLAGEQFF
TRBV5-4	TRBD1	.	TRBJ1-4	TGTGCCAGCAGTGTGGGACAGGGCCATGAAAAACTGTTTTTT	CASSVGQGHEKLFF
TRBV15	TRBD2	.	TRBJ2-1	TGTGCCACCAGCAGAGGAGCGGGAGGGTTCAATGAGCAGTTCTTC	CATSRGAGGFNEQFF
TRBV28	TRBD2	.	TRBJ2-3	TGTGCCAGCAGACCCACTAGCGGGGGACGCACAGATACGCAGTATTTT	CASRPTSGGRTDTQYF
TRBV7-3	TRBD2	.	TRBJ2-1	TGTGCCAGCAGCTTATATACTAGCGGGGGCAATGAGCAGTTCTTC	CASSLYTSGGNEQFF
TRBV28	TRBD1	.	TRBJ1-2	TGTGCCAGCAGTTTACCGGTCCTGGGACAGGGTAGCGGCTACACCTTC	CASSLPVLGQGSGYTF
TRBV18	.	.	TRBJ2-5	TGTGCCAGCTCAAAACGGACAGATCCGCAAGAGACCCAGTACTTC	CASSKRTDPQETQYF
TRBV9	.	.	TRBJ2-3	TGTGCCAGCAGCGTAGGGGTAGCAATGGCAGATACGCAGTATTTT	CASSVGVAMADTQYF
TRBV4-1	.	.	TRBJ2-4	TGCGCCAGCAGCCAAGTGGCCAATCTAGTAAACATTCAGTACTTC	CASSQVANLVNIQYF
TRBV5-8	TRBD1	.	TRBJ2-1	TGTGCCAGTATGGGCAGGGGGCGACCCTACAATGAGCAGTTCTTC	CASMGRGRPYNEQFF
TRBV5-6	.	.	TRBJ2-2	TGTGCCAGCAGCTTGTACCCCCCAGGGACCGGGGAGCTGTTTTTT	CASSLYPPGTGELFF
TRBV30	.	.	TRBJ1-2	TGTGCCCGAGAAACCGTACAGGCTGGTGGCTACACCTTC	CARETVQAGGYTF
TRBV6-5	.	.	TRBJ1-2	TGTGCCAGCAACCTCCGGGGAGCGAACTATGGCTACACCTTC	CASNLRGANYGYTF
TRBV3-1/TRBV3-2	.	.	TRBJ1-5	TGTGCCAGCAGCCCCGAACCGCCAGCGAGGCTTTCATCACAGCCCCAGCATTTT	CASSPEPPARLSSQPQHF